The 29 T cell receptor beta chains given below trace back to one sample, sequenced in a study of CD8 T cells in ankylosing spondylitis. In TCRdb, the 5' RACE reads were re-called with MiXCR into one record per CDR3 protein. Among about 33,000 distinct CDR3 sequences listed, 11% were seen once. Input material: synovial fluid, either unsorted or a sorted T cell fraction (not recorded which). Source of these receptors: a male donor with ankylosing spondylitis.

This clonotype was picked up many times. The V and J genes are TRBV29-1 and TRBJ1-1, with 7 bases lining up with TRBD1. In germline, CDR1 is SQVTM, CDR2 ANQGSEA. The junction had 7 bases not matched to a gene; V was cut back by 5 bases and J by 4 bases. This CDR3 has 13 amino acids. CDR3 DNA sequence: TGCAGCGTTCTTCCGACAGGGATCACTGAAGCTTTCTTT. This gives the protein CSVLPTGITEAFF.

This clonotype was counted at least ten times. The chain links TRBV20-1 to TRBJ2-5; 9 bases match TRBD1. The CDR3 is 15 residues long. Germline V gene data show CDR1 as DFQATT and CDR2 as SNEGSKA (reference sequence). J lost 4 bases, V lost 3 bases, and 9 bases had no gene match. CDR3 amino acids: CSASMGQGSGETQYF. CDR3 coding DNA: TGCAGTGCTAGTATGGGACAGGGTTCCGGAGAGACCCAGTACTTC.

The V call is TRBV3-1, the J call TRBJ2-5, with a weak D call TRBD1 (6 bases). Looked up from germline, CDR1 is LGHDT and CDR2 is YNNKEL (reference sequence). V lost 1 base and J 5 bases, leaving 14 bases between the germline ends. CDR3 length: 15 residues. DNA for the CDR3: TGTGCCAGCAGCCAAGGGACAGACTTAGCGGAGACCCAGTACTTC. Amino acids: CASSQGTDLAETQYF.

This clonotype was recorded at least ten times. A read error may produce the germline difference seen at one junction end. The chain is built from TRBV11-3 and TRBJ2-3; D not certain. CDR3 size: 15 residues. Germline-derived CDR1 and CDR2 are SGHNT and YENEEA. CDR3 nucleotides: TGTGCCAGCTGCTTGACTCGTAGGGTTGCAGATACGCAGTATTTT. Amino acid sequence: CASCLTRRVADTQYF. Together with reference TRBV11-3 and TRBJ2-3, the CDR3 gives the full variable domain: EAGVVQSPRYKIIEKKQPVAFWCNPISGHNTLYWYLQNLGQGPELLIRYENEEAVDDSQLPKDRFSAERLKGVDSTLKIQPAELGDSAVYLCASCLTRRVADTQYFGPGTRLTVL.

The chain links TRBV6-5 to TRBJ2-5, with 8 bases lining up with TRBD1. The germline V gene encodes CDR1 MNHEY and CDR2 SVGAGI. V was pared by 4 bases and J by 5 bases, with 3 bases of the junction left unmatched. The CDR3 totals 13 residues. CDR3 sequence (DNA): TGTGCCAGCAGTTCTCGGACAGGGGAGACCCAGTACTTC. Translation: CASSSRTGETQYF.

This clonotype was picked up many times. J is TRBJ1-5 and V is TRBV13, with D uncertain. The CDR3 runs 12 residues. V lost 4 bases and J 6 bases, leaving 7 bases between the germline ends. Germline lookup yields CDR1 PRHDT and CDR2 FYEKMQ (reference sequence). The CDR3 is CASSYPGQPQHF. The CDR3 DNA follows: TGTGCCAGCAGCTACCCTGGTCAGCCCCAGCATTTT.

This clonotype has a count of ten or more. V usage is TRBV7-2 and J usage is TRBJ2-1, with 16 bases identical to TRBD2. V dropped 5 bases and J dropped 1; count of bases not matched to a gene: 14. This CDR3 spans 21 amino acids. Per the germline V gene, CDR1 is SGHTA and CDR2 is FQGNSA. The CDR3 region is CASSPEGLAGGPSGSYNEQFF. As DNA, the CDR3 is TGTGCCAGCAGCCCCGAGGGACTAGCGGGAGGGCCGTCGGGTTCCTACAATGAGCAGTTCTTC.

This clonotype was counted between two and nine times. The rearrangement joins TRBV28 to TRBJ1-1; D call uncertain. With 3 bases removed from V and 6 bases from J, the gap between germline ends came to 14 bases. The CDR3 extends over 14 amino acids. The germline V gene has CDR1 MDHEN and CDR2 SYDVKM. The CDR3: CASSFVGVMAEAFF. The CDR3 nucleotides are TGTGCCAGCAGTTTTGTCGGGGTGATGGCTGAAGCTTTCTTT.

This chain uses TRBV3-1 with TRBJ2-7; the match to TRBD2 covers 13 bases. CDR1 and CDR2 (germline): LGHDT, YNNKEL (reference sequence). V shed 5 bases and J 6 bases; nucleotides not matched to a gene: 10. The CDR3 contains 16 residues. The CDR3: CASSLHPGLAGTEQYF. DNA for the CDR3: TGTGCCAGCAGCTTACATCCGGGACTAGCGGGAACCGAGCAGTACTTC.

This clonotype was seen only a few times. This may stem from a read error, because a much larger clone lies one nucleotide away. J is TRBJ1-5 and V is TRBV19; TRBD1 might be the D (6 bases). The CDR3 has 14 amino acids. From germline, CDR1 is LNHDA and CDR2 SQIVND (reference sequence). The CDR3 is CASSTSGANHPQHF. CDR3 bases: TGTGCCAGTAGTACCTCAGGGGCAAATCACCCCCAGCATTTT.

This clonotype has more than one count but fewer than ten. The chain links TRBV2 to TRBJ2-1; TRBD2 agrees at 7 bases. The trim removed 6 bases at V and 2 bases at J, leaving 1 base unmatched. Germline CDR1 SNHLY, CDR2 FYNNEI. The length of the CDR3 is 13 residues. CDR3 coding DNA: TGTGCCAGCAGGCGGGAGACCTACAATGAGCAGTTCTTC. It codes for CASRRETYNEQFF.

This clonotype was recorded a few times. The V and J genes are TRBV12-3 or TRBV12-4 and TRBJ1-5; D is unresolved. With 3 bases removed from V and 5 bases from J, the gap between germline ends came to 11 bases. The CDR3 consists of 14 residues. The CDR3 DNA reads TGTGCCAGCAGTTTGATGGGATCATATCAGCCCCAGCATTTT. Protein product: CASSLMGSYQPQHF.

The chain is built from TRBV15 and TRBJ2-5, with a weak D call TRBD2 (6 bases). V was shortened by 4 bases and J by 4 bases, with 16 bases between the two germline ends. Germline V CDR1 and CDR2: LNHNV, YYDKDF (reference sequence). The CDR3 contains 15 residues. CDR3 sequence (DNA): TGTGCCACCAGCAACTCGGACTCGCGGGGAGAGACCCAGTACTTC. Translated: CATSNSDSRGETQYF.

Many counts were recorded for this clonotype. V and J are TRBV7-2 and TRBJ2-1; 8 nucleotides line up with TRBD2. Germline CDR1 is SGHTA and CDR2 is FQGNSA. J was trimmed by 2 bases and V by 1 base; bases with no gene match: 4. The CDR3 has 16 amino acids. In DNA, the CDR3 is TGTGCCAGCAGCTTAGGGCCGGGACTAGCCTACAATGAGCAGTTCTTC. Protein sequence: CASSLGPGLAYNEQFF. The full variable domain, rest sourced from reference TRBV7-2 and TRBJ2-1, is GAGVSQSPSNKVTEKGKDVELRCDPISGHTALYWYRQSLGQGLEFLIYFQGNSAPDKSGLPSDRFSAERTGGSVSTLTIQRTQQEDSAVYLCASSLGPGLAYNEQFFGPGTRLTVL.

J is TRBJ2-1 and V is TRBV12-3 or TRBV12-4; 8 nucleotides align to TRBD1. J was trimmed by 13 bases and V by 4 bases; bases with no gene match: 9. This CDR3 comprises 13 residues. The CDR3 loop is CASSYDRGDHQFF. The CDR3 nucleotides are TGTGCCAGCAGTTACGACAGGGGTGATCACCAGTTCTTC.

In this sample, this clonotype turned up a few times. V usage is TRBV13 and J usage is TRBJ2-3; no clear D gene. Germline values: CDR1 PRHDT, CDR2 FYEKMQ (reference sequence). The V and J ends lost 0 bases and 13 bases respectively, with 14 bases between them. The CDR3 has 13 residues. The CDR3 bases are TGTGCCAGCAGCTTAGGCACACAACCTCCCGAGTATTTT. Amino acids: CASSLGTQPPEYF.

The sample holds many counts of this clonotype. V and J are TRBV9 and TRBJ2-7; the D gene could be TRBD1 or TRBD2 (5 bases each). V was trimmed by 0 bases and J by 6 bases, leaving 10 bases between them. In germline, CDR1 is SGDLS, CDR2 YYNGEE. The CDR3 spans 13 residues. The CDR3 is CASSVGDLSEQYF. The CDR3 DNA reads as TGTGCCAGCAGCGTAGGGGACCTATCCGAGCAGTACTTC.

V is TRBV20-1 and J is TRBJ1-1; no reliable D call. Germline V gene data show CDR1 as DFQATT and CDR2 as SNEGSKA (reference sequence). The length of the CDR3 is 15 residues. Trimming pared 1 base from V and 0 bases from J, leaving 12 bases between. The CDR3 region is CSARVLLEMNTEAFF. The CDR3 DNA sequence: TGCAGTGCTAGAGTCCTTCTGGAGATGAACACTGAAGCTTTCTTT.

Relative to its sample, this clonotype is medium-sized. The V call is TRBV29-1, the J call TRBJ1-1; weak D call: TRBD1 (5 bases). CDR1 and CDR2 from the germline V gene are SQVTM and ANQGSEA. This CDR3 comprises 12 residues. Trimming pared 4 bases from V and 5 bases from J, leaving 11 bases between. The CDR3 is CSVGSRATEAFF. The CDR3, as DNA: TGCAGCGTTGGTTCCAGGGCGACTGAAGCTTTCTTT.

This clonotype was found a few times. The V gene is TRBV11-2, the J gene TRBJ2-5; 16 bases map to TRBD2. There are 17 residues in the CDR3. V trimming: 5 bases; J trimming: 4 bases; junction bases outside the gene matches: 7. In germline, CDR1 is SGHAT, CDR2 FQNNGV. The CDR3 here is CASSPGLAGGPRETQYF. The CDR3 nucleotides are TGTGCCAGCAGCCCGGGACTAGCGGGAGGGCCTAGAGAGACCCAGTACTTC.

By sample fraction, this clonotype is medium-sized (0.01 to 0.1%). The chain uses TRBV20-1 and TRBJ2-7, with unresolved D. This CDR3 region has 11 residues. Germline V gene lookup returns CDR1 DFQATT and CDR2 SNEGSKA (reference sequence). V was trimmed by 0 bases and J by 4 bases, leaving 4 bases between them. In DNA form, the CDR3 reads TGCAGTGCTAGAGAGGTTTACGAGCAGTACTTC. It specifies CSAREVYEQYF.

This clonotype showed up just a few times. J is TRBJ2-7 and V is TRBV7-2; D might be TRBD2 (5 bases). In germline, CDR1 is SGHTA, CDR2 FQGNSA. CDR3 size: 17 residues. V lost 2 bases and J lost 0, with 17 bases in between. DNA for the CDR3: TGTGCCAGCAGCTTACAGGCCCCAGCGGTTAGCTCCTACGAGCAGTACTTC. Residues: CASSLQAPAVSSYEQYF.

In this sample, this clonotype turned up many times. The chain employs TRBV12-3 or TRBV12-4 and TRBJ2-1, with D possibly matching TRBD2 (5 bases). This CDR3 is built from 15 residues. V lost 3 bases, J lost 3 bases, and 12 bases lay in between. This chain's CDR3 is CASSFWAADYNEQFF. Here the CDR3 DNA reads TGTGCCAGCAGTTTTTGGGCAGCGGACTACAATGAGCAGTTCTTC.

This clonotype was seen a handful of times. This chain uses TRBV27 with TRBJ2-1, with TRBD2 matching 8 bases. With V trimmed by 2 bases and J by 6 bases, 6 bases remained unmatched. CDR3 length: 15 amino acids. Germline-derived CDR1 and CDR2 are MNHEY and SMNVEV (reference sequence). The CDR3 here is CASSLQREIVNEQFF. The CDR3 DNA is TGTGCCAGCAGTTTACAGCGGGAGATTGTCAATGAGCAGTTCTTC.

This clonotype was observed a handful of times. The chain employs TRBV27 and TRBJ2-4; D assignment may be TRBD1 or TRBD2 (5 bases each). V lost 2 bases to trimming and J lost 8 bases, with 10 bases between them. The CDR3 extends over 13 amino acids. From germline, CDR1 is MNHEY and CDR2 SMNVEV (reference sequence). The CDR3 DNA reads as TGTGCCAGCAGTTTAAACGGGGCTGACATTCAGTACTTC. It specifies CASSLNGADIQYF.

This clonotype appeared a few times. The rearrangement links TRBV19 to TRBJ2-5, with unresolved D. The length of the CDR3 is 13 residues. Germline CDR1 reads LNHDA; CDR2 reads SQIVND (reference sequence). Trimming left V 1 base short and J 4 bases short, with 7 bases between. DNA of the CDR3: TGTGCCAGTAGTATAGTAAGTTTAGAGACCCAGTACTTC. This encodes CASSIVSLETQYF.

This clonotype was found many times. The V gene is TRBV29-1, the J gene TRBJ2-1; the D is unclear. The V gene lost 7 bases and the J gene lost 1 base, with 14 bases spanning the gap. CDR1 is SQVTM, CDR2 ANQGSEA, per germline. The CDR3 runs to 14 residues. The CDR3, as DNA: TGCAGCGCCACATTAGTGCGGTCCTACAATGAGCAGTTCTTC. It yields the protein CSATLVRSYNEQFF.

V and J are TRBV20-1 and TRBJ2-7; D is perhaps TRBD2 (6 bases). The germline CDR1 and CDR2 sequences are DFQATT and SNEGSKA (reference sequence). The CDR3 loop spans 13 amino acids. Trimming stripped 6 bases from V and 5 bases from J, with 17 bases between. CDR3 nucleotide sequence: TGCAGTGCCTTTCCGGGACTCCAAGACGAGCAGTACTTC. This sequence encodes CSAFPGLQDEQYF.

This clonotype was detected a few times. The chain is built from TRBV7-2 and TRBJ2-1, with 9 bases lining up with TRBD2. Trimming removed 1 base from V and 2 bases from J; junction bases left unmatched: 6. This CDR3 is built from 17 residues. CDR1 SGHTA and CDR2 FQGNSA come from the germline V gene. The chain's CDR3 is CASSLGLAADPYNEQFF. The DNA of the CDR3 is TGTGCCAGCAGCTTAGGACTAGCGGCAGATCCCTACAATGAGCAGTTCTTC.